A selection of T cell receptor beta chains follows, all from one sample in a study of cytomegalovirus exposure and HLA in healthy donors. This table comes from immunoSEQ multiplex PCR, and its TCRdb copy is limited to in-frame clones, with some not included. This sample has around 300,000 clones; roughly 88% occur once, and the top ten carry about 0.96%. Sequenced sample: PBMCs. The receptors come from a man aged 30-40 years in good health and CMV-seronegative. The CDR3 runs from the conserved cysteine through the conserved F or W. The order of the fields is J gene, clone size, V gene, D gene, CDR3 DNA, CDR3 protein. D genes are given only for firm matches. Clone size is given for some rows only: seen once, a few or many times, or a class if the clone is expanded.

TRBJ1-2,few,TRBV11-2,TRBD1,TGTGCCAGCAGCTGGGTTGGGACAGGGAACTATGGCTACACCTTC,CASSWVGTGNYGYTF
TRBJ1-1,once,TRBV30,TRBD1,TGTGCCTGGACTCTAGACAGGGGCGCTGAAGCTTTCTTT,CAWTLDRGAEAFF
TRBJ2-1,NA,TRBV29-1,TRBD1,TGCAGCGTTGAACGGGACAGGAGCTCCTACAATGAGCAGTTCTTC,CSVERDRSSYNEQFF
TRBJ1-3,NA,TRBV11-3,NA,TGTGCCAGCAGCTTAGGATGGGGGCCTGAAGGAAACACCATATATTTT,CASSLGWGPEGNTIYF
TRBJ2-7,NA,TRBV7-9,NA,TGTGCCAGCAGCATGGGCCCCGGAAACGAGCAGTACTTC,CASSMGPGNEQYF
TRBJ2-3,NA,TRBV27,NA,TGTGCCAGCAGCCTCTCCAAGCCACCCGGCACAGATACGCAGTATTTT,CASSLSKPPGTDTQYF
TRBJ1-3,NA,TRBV5-5,NA,TGTGCCAGCAGCGTGACAGGAAACACCATATATTTT,CASSVTGNTIYF
TRBJ2-1,NA,TRBV2,NA,TGTGCCAGCAGGGCGGGCAGGGGGGCGTACAATGAGCAGTTCTTC,CASRAGRGAYNEQFF
TRBJ2-7,NA,TRBV9,NA,TGTGCCAGCAGCGGTGGGGGGACTGGGACCTACGAGCAGTACTTC,CASSGGGTGTYEQYF
TRBJ2-7,NA,TRBV15,NA,TGTGCCACCAGCAGAGGACGACAGGCCTCCTACGAGCAGTACTTC,CATSRGRQASYEQYF
TRBJ2-7,NA,TRBV11-2,TRBD1,TGTGCCAGCAGCTTCACTGCCGGGACAGGCTACGAGCAGTACTTC,CASSFTAGTGYEQYF